This TCR beta chain was documented in a study of monozygotic twins with inflammatory bowel disease. Per the germline V gene, CDR1 is MNHEY and CDR2 is SMNVEV (reference sequence). The CDR3 is made up of 14 amino acids. For this clonotype: What it binds is not known.

Reanalyzing the 5' RACE reads, TCRdb keeps one entry per CDR3 protein, without DNA. Listed are some 400,000 distinct CDR3 sequences; about 2.2% falls within the top ten. Overall study results and limits: Among IBD patients, TCRbeta diversity (inverse Simpson) was lower than in healthy co-twins.

The genes are TRBV27 and TRBJ1-5; TCRdb selects TRBD1, and the lack of DNA leaves this call unchecked. This TCR derives from a human donor with ulcerative colitis or Crohn's disease, or a healthy co-twin of an affected twin (not recorded which). The sequencing sample was made of blood. CDR3 in amino acids: CASSARRVNQPQHF.